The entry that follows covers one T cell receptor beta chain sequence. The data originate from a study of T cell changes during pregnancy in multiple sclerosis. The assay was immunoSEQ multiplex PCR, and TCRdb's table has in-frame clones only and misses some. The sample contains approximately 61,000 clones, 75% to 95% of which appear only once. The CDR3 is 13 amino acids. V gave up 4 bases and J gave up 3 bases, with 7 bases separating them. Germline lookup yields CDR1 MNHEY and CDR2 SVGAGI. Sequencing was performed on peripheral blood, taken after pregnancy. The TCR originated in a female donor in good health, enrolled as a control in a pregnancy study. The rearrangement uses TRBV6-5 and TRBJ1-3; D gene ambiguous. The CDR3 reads CASSSYSGNTIYF. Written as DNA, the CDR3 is TGTGCCAGCAGTTCTTACAGTGGAAACACCATATATTTT.